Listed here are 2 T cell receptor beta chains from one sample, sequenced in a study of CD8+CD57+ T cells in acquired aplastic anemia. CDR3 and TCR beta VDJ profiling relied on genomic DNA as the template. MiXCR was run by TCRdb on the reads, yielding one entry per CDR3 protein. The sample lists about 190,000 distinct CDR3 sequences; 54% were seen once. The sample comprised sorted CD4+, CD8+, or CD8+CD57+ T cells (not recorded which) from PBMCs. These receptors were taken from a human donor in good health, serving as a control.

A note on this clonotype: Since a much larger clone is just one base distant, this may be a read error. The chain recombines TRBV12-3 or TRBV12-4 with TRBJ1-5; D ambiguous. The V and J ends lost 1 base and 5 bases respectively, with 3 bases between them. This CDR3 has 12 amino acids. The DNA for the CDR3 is TGTGCCAGCAGTTTAGGCCATCAGCCCCAGCATTTT. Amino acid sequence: CASSLGHQPQHF.

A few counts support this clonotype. CDR3 coding DNA: TGTGCCAGCAGCTTCGGCAGGGATAATGAGCAGTTCTTC. Amino acid sequence: CASSFGRDNEQFF. The chain is built from TRBV7-2 and TRBJ2-1; D perhaps matches TRBD1 (5 bases). V dropped 3 bases and J dropped 7 bases, with 10 bases sitting between them. The CDR3 totals 13 residues. Germline V CDR1 and CDR2: SGHTA, FQGNSA.